This T cell receptor (beta chain) was retrieved from a study of cytomegalovirus exposure and HLA in healthy donors. Study-wide results and caveats: Equally common other TCR beta chains were less clonally expanded than HLA-associated ones, a later analysis found.

13 Jbeta primers and 60 Vbeta primers were used for the PCR. Data came from immunoSEQ multiplex PCR; TCRdb stores just in-frame clones and leaves some out. The repertoire holds approximately 100,000 clones, with around 10% as singletons. Looked up from germline, CDR1 is KGHSH and CDR2 is LQKENI. The CDR3 extends over 15 amino acids. The junction had 11 bases not matched to a gene; V was cut back by 6 bases and J by 5 bases. This clone showed up just a few times. Antigen: not known. Sequencing used PBMCs. The TCR was taken from a man in his fifties or sixties in good health and CMV-seropositive. This rearrangement joins TRBV18 to TRBJ2-7; 9 nucleotides align to TRBD1. The CDR3 region has the DNA TGTGCCAGCTCTCCTCAACAGGGGGCAGATAACGAGCAGTACTTC. This translates into CASSPQQGADNEQYF.